This record covers a single TCR beta chain. Profiled with immunoSEQ multiplex PCR; TCRdb holds only in-frame clones, not every one. The sample has about 160,000 clones; 94% are singletons. This CDR3 has 14 amino acids. V shed 3 bases and J shed 3 bases, with 9 bases lying between them. Germline CDR1 is SNHLY and CDR2 is FYNNEI. These data belong to a study of control samples from healthy donors and cancer patients. This sequence originates from a man aged 55-75 years with colorectal cancer. The chain links TRBV2 to TRBJ1-5; D gene unclear. Sequencing used PBMCs. The CDR3 spells CASSELRINQPQHF. The CDR3 DNA follows: TGTGCCAGCAGTGAGCTCCGGATCAATCAGCCCCAGCATTTT.